The clone carrying this T cell receptor (beta chain) has a count of ten or more. What it binds is not known. The authors made TCR beta libraries by quantitative 5'-RACE with molecular barcodes. TCRdb redid the calling of the 5' RACE reads with MiXCR, one entry per CDR3 protein. The sample shows roughly 180,000 distinct CDR3 sequences, 10% to 15% of them seen only once. The source of the sample is a study of CD8 T cells in ankylosing spondylitis. The CDR3 is made up of 12 amino acids. The ends were cut back, 4 bases at V and 5 bases at J, with 8 bases in the middle. Germline V gene lookup returns CDR1 MDHEN and CDR2 SYDVKM. Study conclusions and caveats: Apparently characteristic of ankylosing spondylitis blood was a TCR beta motif (roughly eight highly homologous variants). With a CD8+ phenotype, disease-linked clones were relatively rare in peripheral blood. Some motif variants had been reported before (in reactive arthritis synovial fluid and blood).

This chain links TRBV28 with TRBJ1-2; unclear D gene. This TCR was recovered from a female donor with ankylosing spondylitis or in good health (not recorded which). The sequenced sample was blood, either unsorted or a sorted T cell fraction (not recorded which). CDR3: CASSSDEYGYTF. CDR3 nucleotides: TGTGCCAGCAGTTCGGATGAGTATGGCTACACCTTC.